The following is a TCR beta chain sequence with its context. The antigen is undetermined. In germline, CDR1 is SQVTM, CDR2 ANQGSEA. Trimming removed 5 bases at V and 3 bases at J, with 8 bases between. This CDR3 contains 11 residues. The data belong to a study of shared clonotypes between healthy human individuals. Generated by immunoSEQ multiplex PCR, the TCRdb table keeps only in-frame clones and is missing some. The sample has some 1,400,000 clones, roughly 96% seen once. Study-level findings and limits: It was only blood that was sampled, and tissue repertoires likely differ. Since donors were few, the genetic and exposure-history diversity represented was limited. Estimated richness values were generally larger in naive subsets than in memory subsets.

Sequenced material: naive CD4+ T cells sorted from blood. The subset here: CD45RA+ positively selected. This sequence originates from a man between 25 and 39 years old in good health. This chain uses TRBV29-1 with TRBJ2-7, with D tentatively TRBD1 (5 bases). In DNA, the CDR3 is TGCAGCGTTAGACAGTACTACGAGCAGTACTTC. Translating gives CSVRQYYEQYF.